This is a list of T cell receptor beta chains from one sample in a study of brain T cells in children with intractable seizures. Clones were read by immunoSEQ multiplex PCR, and TCRdb kept only the in-frame ones, dropping some. The sample has roughly 69,000 clones; roughly 95% are singletons. The input for sequencing was peripheral blood, taken at surgery. The receptors come from a boy younger than two with focal cortical dysplasia and intractable seizures. The CDR3 runs from the conserved cysteine through the conserved F or W. The D gene is left open where the match is weak. For some rows the clone size is stated as once, few or many, or as a class when expanded; others skip it.

d_gene: TRBD2; abundance: -; v_gene: TRBV5-1; len: 16; j_gene: TRBJ2-1; CDR3nt: TGCGCCAGCAGCTTGGGGGGCGGGAGGGCCTACAATGAGCAGTTCTTC; CDR3aa: CASSLGGGRAYNEQFF
d_gene: -; abundance: -; v_gene: TRBV9; len: 17; j_gene: TRBJ1-2; CDR3nt: TGTGCCAGCAGCGTAGAGTGGCTTAACGGTATTAACTATGGCTACACCTTC; CDR3aa: CASSVEWLNGINYGYTF
d_gene: -; abundance: -; v_gene: TRBV2; len: 15; j_gene: TRBJ1-2; CDR3nt: TGTGCCAGCAGTGAGGGGGGCAGGGCGGGTTATGGCTACACCTTC; CDR3aa: CASSEGGRAGYGYTF
d_gene: -; abundance: -; v_gene: TRBV21-1; len: 13; j_gene: TRBJ1-1; CDR3nt: TGTGCCAGCGGCCCGATGGGGAACACTGAAGCTTTCTTT; CDR3aa: CASGPMGNTEAFF
d_gene: -; abundance: few; v_gene: TRBV10-3; len: 12; j_gene: TRBJ1-2; CDR3nt: TGTGCCATCAGAGGGACAAACTATGGCTACACCTTC; CDR3aa: CAIRGTNYGYTF
d_gene: TRBD1; abundance: -; v_gene: TRBV5-1; len: 15; j_gene: TRBJ1-5; CDR3nt: TGCGCCAGCAGCTTGGGGGACAGGGAGGATCAGCCCCAGCATTTT; CDR3aa: CASSLGDREDQPQHF
d_gene: -; abundance: -; v_gene: TRBV28; len: 14; j_gene: TRBJ2-7; CDR3nt: TGTGCCAGCAGTTTAACGGGGGCGCGGTACGAGCAGTACTTC; CDR3aa: CASSLTGARYEQYF
d_gene: -; abundance: -; v_gene: TRBV28; len: 16; j_gene: TRBJ1-1; CDR3nt: TGTGCCAGCAGTCCCCCCAGACTGCGGGCGAACACTGAAGCTTTCTTT; CDR3aa: CASSPPRLRANTEAFF
d_gene: -; abundance: -; v_gene: TRBV5-1; len: 14; j_gene: TRBJ1-1; CDR3nt: TGCGCCAGCAGCTTACCGACGGGGAACACTGAAGCTTTCTTT; CDR3aa: CASSLPTGNTEAFF
d_gene: TRBD2; abundance: -; v_gene: TRBV4-2; len: 16; j_gene: TRBJ2-7; CDR3nt: TGTGCCAGCAGCCAAGCCACTAGCGGGAGAGACTACGAGCAGTACTTC; CDR3aa: CASSQATSGRDYEQYF
d_gene: TRBD1; abundance: -; v_gene: TRBV10-3; len: 14; j_gene: TRBJ1-2; CDR3nt: TGTGCCACCTACTCCGGACAGGGGGACTATGGCTACACCTTC; CDR3aa: CATYSGQGDYGYTF
d_gene: -; abundance: once; v_gene: TRBV2; len: 12; j_gene: TRBJ1-2; CDR3nt: TGTGCCAGCAACGAGGAATCGTACGGTTCCACCTTC; CDR3aa: CASNEESYGSTF
d_gene: -; abundance: -; v_gene: TRBV3-1/TRBV3-2; len: 18; j_gene: TRBJ2-1; CDR3nt: TGTGCCAGCAGCCAAGTACATTCTCTAGCATGGGGTTACAATGAGCAGTTCTTC; CDR3aa: CASSQVHSLAWGYNEQFF
d_gene: -; abundance: -; v_gene: TRBV4-1; len: 16; j_gene: TRBJ1-3; CDR3nt: TGCGCCAGCAGCCAAATACTTGGAATCTCTGGAAACACCATATATTTT; CDR3aa: CASSQILGISGNTIYF
d_gene: -; abundance: few; v_gene: TRBV28; len: 15; j_gene: TRBJ1-2; CDR3nt: TGTGCCAGCAGTTTCCCCCGGCGGGGGAACTATGGCTACACCTTC; CDR3aa: CASSFPRRGNYGYTF
d_gene: -; abundance: -; v_gene: TRBV19; len: 17; j_gene: TRBJ1-5; CDR3nt: TGTGCCAGTAGTATCCCCCCCGGGACACATAGCAATCAGCCCCAGCATTTT; CDR3aa: CASSIPPGTHSNQPQHF
d_gene: -; abundance: -; v_gene: TRBV1; len: 15; j_gene: TRBJ2-1; CDR3nt: TGCACCAGCAGCCAACCTCTCGACAGGGACTATGAGCAGTTCTTC; CDR3aa: CTSSQPLDRDYEQFF
d_gene: TRBD2; abundance: -; v_gene: TRBV5-1; len: 16; j_gene: TRBJ2-3; CDR3nt: TGCGCCAGCAGCTTGGGCGGGGGGATGATCGCAGATACGCAGTATTTT; CDR3aa: CASSLGGGMIADTQYF
d_gene: TRBD2; abundance: -; v_gene: TRBV28; len: 16; j_gene: TRBJ2-1; CDR3nt: TGTGCCAGCGACGAAAGAACAGTTTTGGGGGGGAATGAGCAGTTCTTC; CDR3aa: CASDERTVLGGNEQFF
d_gene: -; abundance: -; v_gene: TRBV10-3; len: 14; j_gene: TRBJ1-3; CDR3nt: TGTGCCATCAGTGAGCATAGCTCTGGAAACACCATATATTTT; CDR3aa: CAISEHSSGNTIYF
d_gene: -; abundance: -; v_gene: TRBV24-1; len: 15; j_gene: TRBJ1-5; CDR3nt: TGTGCCACCAGGCGAACAGGGTCAAGCAATCAGCCCCAGCATTTT; CDR3aa: CATRRTGSSNQPQHF
d_gene: TRBD2; abundance: -; v_gene: TRBV10-3; len: 14; j_gene: TRBJ2-7; CDR3nt: TGTGCCACCGCGACTAGCTCAGGGACCTACGAGCAGTACTTC; CDR3aa: CATATSSGTYEQYF
d_gene: -; abundance: -; v_gene: TRBV15; len: 14; j_gene: TRBJ1-1; CDR3nt: TGTGCCACCAGCAGAGGTCGAGGGTCCACTGAAGCTTTCTTT; CDR3aa: CATSRGRGSTEAFF
d_gene: TRBD1; abundance: -; v_gene: TRBV28; len: 21; j_gene: TRBJ2-3; CDR3nt: TGTGCCAGCAGTATAAGCGTCTTTCGACAGGGGGAAGGTCCTAGCACAGATACGCAGTATTTT; CDR3aa: CASSISVFRQGEGPSTDTQYF
d_gene: TRBD2; abundance: -; v_gene: TRBV2; len: 15; j_gene: TRBJ2-1; CDR3nt: TGTGCCAGCAGGGGGTTAGCGGGAACTTACAATGAGCAGTTCTTC; CDR3aa: CASRGLAGTYNEQFF
d_gene: -; abundance: once; v_gene: TRBV5-1; len: 12; j_gene: TRBJ2-2; CDR3nt: TGCGCCAGCAGCTTTTACACCGGGGAGCTGTTTTTT; CDR3aa: CASSFYTGELFF
d_gene: TRBD1; abundance: -; v_gene: TRBV19; len: 17; j_gene: TRBJ1-2; CDR3nt: TGTGCCACACACGAACGGGGGCGACAGGGATGGCATTATGGCTACACCTTC; CDR3aa: CATHERGRQGWHYGYTF
d_gene: TRBD1; abundance: once; v_gene: TRBV7-9; len: 14; j_gene: TRBJ1-1; CDR3nt: TGTGCCAGCAGCCGGGACAGACTGAACACTGAAGCTTTCTTT; CDR3aa: CASSRDRLNTEAFF
d_gene: TRBD2; abundance: -; v_gene: TRBV29-1; len: 13; j_gene: TRBJ2-1; CDR3nt: TGCAGCGTACTAGCGCCCACGGGCGATGAGCAGTTCTTC; CDR3aa: CSVLAPTGDEQFF
d_gene: -; abundance: few; v_gene: TRBV6-2/TRBV6-3; len: 16; j_gene: TRBJ2-1; CDR3nt: TGTGCCAGCAGCAGAATGACCCGGACAGTATACAATGAGCAGTTCTTC; CDR3aa: CASSRMTRTVYNEQFF
d_gene: TRBD2; abundance: -; v_gene: TRBV2; len: 15; j_gene: TRBJ2-3; CDR3nt: TGTGCCAGCAGTGAAAATAGCGGGGGCAGAGATACGCAGTATTTT; CDR3aa: CASSENSGGRDTQYF
d_gene: -; abundance: -; v_gene: TRBV2; len: 14; j_gene: TRBJ2-2; CDR3nt: TGTGCCAGCAGTGCTGGGGCGAACACCGGGGAGCTGTTTTTT; CDR3aa: CASSAGANTGELFF
d_gene: -; abundance: -; v_gene: TRBV6-5; len: 12; j_gene: TRBJ2-1; CDR3nt: TGTGCCAGCAGCGTCGACAGCAATGAGCAGTTCTTC; CDR3aa: CASSVDSNEQFF
d_gene: TRBD1; abundance: -; v_gene: TRBV5-6; len: 18; j_gene: TRBJ2-7; CDR3nt: TGTGCCAGCAGCTTGGTGCGGACTCTCCGGGACAGGGGCCACGAGCAGTACTTC; CDR3aa: CASSLVRTLRDRGHEQYF
d_gene: TRBD1; abundance: -; v_gene: TRBV19; len: 16; j_gene: TRBJ1-1; CDR3nt: TGTGCCAGTAGTATCCTCCCATTTGGGACAGGGATTGTAGCTTTCTTT; CDR3aa: CASSILPFGTGIVAFF
d_gene: -; abundance: -; v_gene: TRBV21-1; len: 19; j_gene: TRBJ2-2; CDR3nt: TGTGCCAGCACCCACGACCCCGGGGCATGGACAGGGAACACCGGGGAGCTGTTTTTT; CDR3aa: CASTHDPGAWTGNTGELFF
d_gene: -; abundance: -; v_gene: TRBV20-1; len: 14; j_gene: TRBJ1-5; CDR3nt: TGCAGTGCTAGTGCCAGGGGACGGTCTCAGCCCCAGCATTTT; CDR3aa: CSASARGRSQPQHF